This TCR beta chain was observed in a study of PD-L1 blockade in urothelial cancer. Study at large: Treatment start was followed by blood analysis at 3 weeks (second dose) and again at 6 weeks.

The germline V and J ends were trimmed by 1 base and 0 bases, with 16 bases remaining between them. The CDR3 is 18 amino acids. Germline V gene lookup returns CDR1 GTSNPN and CDR2 SVGIG (reference sequence). This clone was found once. Stated time point: pretreatment peripheral blood. Sequencing used immunoSEQ multiplex PCR; TCRdb keeps in-frame clones, though not all of them. In the table there are some 45,000 clones, around nine tenths of which are singletons. The clonotype comes from a donor at least 40 years old with urothelial cancer. The gene calls are TRBV30 and TRBJ2-6; D is possibly TRBD1 (5 bases). Source: PBMCs, taken around atezolizumab (anti-PD-L1) treatment. The CDR3 DNA follows: TGTGCCTGGAGTGCCTGGACATCCGTCGGCTCTGGGGCCAACGTCCTGACTTTC. Its protein is CAWSAWTSVGSGANVLTF.